The subject of this entry is one TCR beta chain. Its antigen is unknown. These data come from a study of cytomegalovirus exposure and HLA in healthy donors. Study-level points and caveats: Relative to the approximately 680-donor mean, N-insertions were reportedly fewer in an Asian-associated ancestry cluster in a later analysis. One cluster of highly shared sequence variants probably arose as a sequencing artifact. Overall, around 160 TCR beta chains were annotated as cytomegalovirus-associated.

Germline trimming cut 1 base from V and 7 bases from J; bases unmatched to any gene: 19. Germline V gene data show CDR1 as SGHVS and CDR2 as FQNEAQ. The CDR3 is 20 amino acids. The PCR used 60 Vbeta and 13 Jbeta primers. Using immunoSEQ multiplex PCR, the repertoire was profiled, and TCRdb retains in-frame clones only, with some absent. The profile shows about 160,000 clones, 70% to 80% of them singletons. The specimen sequenced was PBMCs. This sequence joins TRBV7-8 and TRBJ2-5, with 12 bases identical to TRBD2. This clonotype originated in a man aged 50-60 years in good health and CMV-seropositive. The CDR3 sequence: CASSLGGGLAGGKVKGTQYF. The CDR3 bases are TGTGCCAGCAGCTTAGGGGGAGGGCTAGCGGGGGGGAAGGTCAAGGGGACCCAGTACTTC. The variable domain in full, completed from reference TRBV7-8 and TRBJ2-5, reads GAGVSQSPRYKVAKRGQDVALRCDPISGHVSLFWYQQALGQGPEFLTYFQNEAQLDKSGLPSDRFFAERPEGSVSTLKIQRTQQEDSAVYLCASSLGGGLAGGKVKGTQYFGPGTRLLVL.